This entry lists 14 T cell receptor beta chains sequenced from one sample in a study of T cell repertoires in cytomegalovirus infection. MiXCR was run by TCRdb on the reads, yielding one entry per CDR3 protein. The top ten hold 2.8% of the sample, which has around 740,000 distinct CDR3 sequences, 35% to 45% seen once. Sequenced material: PBMCs. The receptors stem from a human donor in good health (CMV status not recorded). Some clones in this sample may be carry-over from other donors' samples.

J is TRBJ2-7 and V is TRBV28, with 8 positions matching TRBD1. This CDR3 region has 14 residues. V lost 4 bases to trimming and J lost 4 bases; unmatched junction nucleotides: 6. The germline V gene has CDR1 MDHEN and CDR2 SYDVKM. CDR3 region: CASSYGDRSYEQYF. The CDR3 DNA follows: TGTGCCAGCAGTTACGGGGACAGGTCTTACGAGCAGTACTTC.

J is TRBJ2-2 and V is TRBV6-1; D may be TRBD2 (6 bases). The CDR3 length is 14 residues. Germline V gene lookup returns CDR1 MNHNS and CDR2 SASEGT. V gave up 8 bases and J gave up 1 base, with 11 bases separating them. This chain's CDR3 is CASRGGKNTGELFF. CDR3 bases: TGTGCCAGCCGGGGCGGGAAGAACACCGGGGAGCTGTTTTTT.

A word on this clonotype: The CDR3 does not close with the conserved phenylalanine or tryptophan, likely indicating a read error. The rearrangement links TRBV7-2 to TRBJ1-2, with D unclear. The germline V gene encodes CDR1 SGHTA and CDR2 FQGNSA. The CDR3 has 16 residues. V was shortened by 7 bases and J by 1 base, with 19 bases between the two germline ends. CDR3 in amino acids: CASTALLGFHNYGYTL. The CDR3 region has the DNA TGTGCCAGCACGGCCCTTCTCGGGTTTCATAACTATGGCTACACCTTA.

This clonotype turned up a few times. The chain uses TRBV6-1 and TRBJ1-5; 7 bases line up with TRBD1. Trimming cost V 7 bases and J 0 bases; bases outside gene matches: 3. The CDR3 contains 14 residues. CDR1 and CDR2 (germline): MNHNS, SASEGT. CDR3 region: CASKRQGSNQPQHF. The CDR3, as DNA: TGTGCCAGCAAAAGACAGGGTAGCAATCAGCCCCAGCATTTT.

The J gene is TRBJ1-1, the V gene TRBV12-5; D is ambiguous. The germline V gene encodes CDR1 LGHNT and CDR2 FRNRAP. The CDR3 loop spans 13 amino acids. The V end was cut by 6 bases, the J end by 4 bases, with 12 bases between. CDR3 in amino acids: CASGLGEPTEAFF. CDR3 nucleotides: TGTGCTAGTGGACTGGGAGAACCCACTGAAGCTTTCTTT.

The chain uses TRBV10-3 and TRBJ1-4; D is unclear. Per the germline V gene, CDR1 is ENHRY and CDR2 is SYGVKD. This CDR3 is built from 14 residues. Between the trimmed V and J ends, which lost 3 bases and 0 bases, there was a span of 5 bases. CDR3 sequence (DNA): TGTGCCATCAGTGACCGCGCAACTAATGAAAAACTGTTTTTT. This gives the protein CAISDRATNEKLFF.

The gene calls are TRBV4-1 and TRBJ2-3, with TRBD1 as a possible D gene (6 bases). The V gene's germline CDR1 is MGHRA and CDR2 YSYEKL. The CDR3 totals 14 residues. V lost 4 bases to trimming and J lost 4 bases, with 12 bases between them. The CDR3: CASSLSQGPDTQYF. CDR3 in DNA: TGCGCCAGCAGCCTATCACAGGGCCCAGATACGCAGTATTTT.

This clonotype showed up just a few times. As DNA, the CDR3 is TGTGCCAGCAGCGTCCAGGGAGGGCAGGGGGGTCAGCCCCAGCATTTT. It specifies CASSVQGGQGGQPQHF. The chain uses TRBV5-4 and TRBJ1-5; 7 bases are shared with TRBD1. The V and J ends lost 4 bases and 6 bases, in that order; junction bases with no gene match: 13. This CDR3 comprises 16 residues. The germline CDR1 and CDR2 sequences are SGHNT and YYREEE (reference sequence).

The sample holds many counts of this clonotype. This sequence joins TRBV25-1 and TRBJ1-1; no reliable D call. This CDR3 has 12 amino acids. V was pared by 6 bases and J by 1 base, with 6 bases between. Germline lookup yields CDR1 MGHDK and CDR2 SYGVNS. In DNA form, the CDR3 reads TGTGCCAGCAGCGCACCGAACACTGAAGCTTTCTTT. This sequence encodes CASSAPNTEAFF.

This sequence joins TRBV6-6 and TRBJ2-1, with 14 bases that match TRBD2. The CDR3 consists of 20 residues. The J segment lost 8 bases and the V segment lost 8 bases, leaving 23 bases of the junction unmatched. Germline V gene lookup returns CDR1 MNHNY and CDR2 SVGAGI (reference sequence). The CDR3 DNA reads as TGTGCCAGCCCTCCCAGACGAGGGACTAGCGGGGGTGGAAATTACCATGAGCAGTTCTTC. As protein: CASPPRRGTSGGGNYHEQFF.

The chain joins TRBV25-1 to TRBJ1-6; 10 nucleotides align to TRBD1. With 5 bases clipped from V and 2 bases from J, the junction kept 6 bases outside the gene matches. This CDR3 contains 17 residues. Germline loops: CDR1 MGHDK, CDR2 SYGVNS. The CDR3 DNA reads TGTGCCAGCAGTCGGGACAGGGGATCGACCTATAATTCACCCCTCCACTTT. It specifies CASSRDRGSTYNSPLHF. The full variable domain, rest sourced from reference TRBV25-1 and TRBJ1-6, is EADIYQTPRYLVIGTGKKITLECSQTMGHDKMYWYQQDPGMELHLIHYSYGVNSTEKGDLSSESTVSRIRTEHFPLTLESARPSHTSQYLCASSRDRGSTYNSPLHFGNGTRLTVT.

J is TRBJ2-1 and V is TRBV5-4; 8 bases are shared with TRBD2. Germline assignment: CDR1 SGHNT and CDR2 YYREEE (reference sequence). V lost 2 bases, J lost 0 bases, and 10 bases stayed unmatched. The CDR3 is made up of 18 amino acids. For the CDR3, the DNA is TGTGCCAGCAGCTTCGGGGGGGGGAGCGGGAGCTCCTACAATGAGCAGTTCTTC. It specifies CASSFGGGSGSSYNEQFF.

This chain connects TRBV20-1 to TRBJ2-7; D not resolved. This CDR3 contains 15 residues. Looked up from germline, CDR1 is DFQATT and CDR2 is SNEGSKA (reference sequence). Deletions cut 5 bases from V and 6 bases from J, with 23 bases between. The CDR3 is CSASRDRILGGEQYF. The CDR3 bases are TGCAGTGCTTCTAGAGACCGGATATTGGGCGGCGAGCAGTACTTC.

With respect to this clonotype: One end of the junction varies from germline; a read error may be responsible. V gene TRBV3-1 combines with J gene TRBJ2-3; maybe TRBD2 (6 bases). Germline values: CDR1 LGHDT, CDR2 YNNKEL (reference sequence). The CDR3 totals 15 residues. This CDR3 is CASGHGGRRTDTQYF. For the CDR3, the DNA is TGTGCCAGCGGCCACGGGGGACGACGCACAGATACGCAGTATTTT.